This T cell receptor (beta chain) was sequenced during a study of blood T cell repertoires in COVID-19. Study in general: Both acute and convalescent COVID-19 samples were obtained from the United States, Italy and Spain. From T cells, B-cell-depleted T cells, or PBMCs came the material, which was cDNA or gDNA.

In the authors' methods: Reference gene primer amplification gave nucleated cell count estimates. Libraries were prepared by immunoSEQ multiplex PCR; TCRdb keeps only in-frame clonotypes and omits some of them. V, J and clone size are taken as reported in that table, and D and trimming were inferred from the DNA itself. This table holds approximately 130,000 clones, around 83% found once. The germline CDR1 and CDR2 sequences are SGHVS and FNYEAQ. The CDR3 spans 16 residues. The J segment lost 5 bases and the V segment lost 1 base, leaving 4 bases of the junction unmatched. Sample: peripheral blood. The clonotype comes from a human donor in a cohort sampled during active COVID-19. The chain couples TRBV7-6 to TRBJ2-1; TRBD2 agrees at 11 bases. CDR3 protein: CASSLGGLAAHNEQFF. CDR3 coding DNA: TGTGCCAGCAGCTTAGGGGGACTAGCGGCTCACAATGAGCAGTTCTTC.